The 14 T cell receptor beta chains given below trace back to one sample, sequenced in a study of cytomegalovirus exposure and HLA in healthy donors. The primer mix had 60 Vbeta and 13 Jbeta primers. This table comes from immunoSEQ multiplex PCR, and its TCRdb copy is limited to in-frame clones, with some not included. Among 65,000 to 70,000 clones listed, about 70% were seen once. Sample: PBMCs. The receptors here all came from a woman in her thirties in good health and CMV-seronegative.

This chain links TRBV2 with TRBJ1-1, with TRBD1 as a possible D gene (5 bases). CDR3 length equals 12 residues. From germline, CDR1 is SNHLY and CDR2 FYNNEI. The V gene lost 3 bases and the J gene lost 8 bases, with 10 bases spanning the gap. CDR3 protein: CASSDRGREAFF. DNA of the CDR3: TGTGCCAGCAGTGATAGGGGCAGGGAAGCTTTCTTT.

The J gene is TRBJ2-5, the V gene TRBV5-1, with TRBD2 identical over 7 bases. The CDR3 is 15 residues long. The germline gives CDR1 SGHRS, CDR2 YFSETQ. V lost 1 base, J lost 0 bases, and 3 bases stayed unmatched. For the CDR3, the DNA is TGCGCCAGCAGCTTGAATGGACTAGACCAAGAGACCCAGTACTTC. Residues: CASSLNGLDQETQYF.

A few counts support this clone. The rearrangement uses TRBV11-3 and TRBJ2-4; 7 bases are a match to TRBD1. V was pared by 4 bases and J by 0 bases, with 3 bases of the junction left unmatched. Germline V gene lookup returns CDR1 SGHNT and CDR2 YENEEA. The CDR3 totals 15 residues. The CDR3 nucleotides are TGTGCCAGCAGCTCACGGACAGGAGCCAAAAACATTCAGTACTTC. It translates to CASSSRTGAKNIQYF.

The V call is TRBV5-1, the J call TRBJ2-1; 11 positions agree with TRBD2. The CDR3 is made up of 17 amino acids. Germline V gene sequence: CDR1 SGHRS, CDR2 YFSETQ. V lost 4 bases, J lost 7 bases, and 13 bases stayed unmatched. The CDR3 DNA reads TGCGCCAGCAGCCAAACTAGCGGGGGAGGTCTAAATAATGAGCAGTTCTTC. Amino acids: CASSQTSGGGLNNEQFF.

In this sample, this clone is medium-sized. The chain couples TRBV4-2 to TRBJ2-2; 7 bases fit TRBD2. Germline V gene data show CDR1 as LGHNA and CDR2 as YNFKEQ. With V trimmed by 1 base and J by 1 base, 9 bases remained unmatched. This CDR3 contains 18 residues. The CDR3: CASSQGYGGGGNTGELFF. The CDR3 nucleotides read TGTGCCAGCAGCCAAGGTTACGGTGGCGGGGGGAACACCGGGGAGCTGTTTTTT.

The V call is TRBV7-8, the J call TRBJ2-4; TRBD2 matches at 8 bases. Per the germline V gene, CDR1 is SGHVS and CDR2 is FQNEAQ. This CDR3 contains 17 residues. Trimming cost V 4 bases and J 1 base; bases outside gene matches: 9. The CDR3 coding sequence is TGTGCCAGCAGCTCCAGCCGGGGGGGCACGGCCAAAAACATTCAGTACTTC. Translation: CASSSSRGGTAKNIQYF.

This clone is a singleton in its sample. This rearrangement joins TRBV7-3 to TRBJ1-3; tentative D call: TRBD1 (6 bases). The CDR3 sequence is 14 residues long. From germline, CDR1 is SGHTA and CDR2 FQGTGA. V was shortened by 4 bases and J by 2 bases, with 9 bases between the two germline ends. The CDR3 DNA follows: TGTGCCAGCAGCTCACAGGGTCCTGGAAACACCATATATTTT. This gives the protein CASSSQGPGNTIYF.

The chain recombines TRBV18 with TRBJ2-1, with TRBD2 matching 7 bases. Looked up from germline, CDR1 is KGHSH and CDR2 is LQKENI. The V gene end was trimmed by 4 bases and the J gene end by 10 bases; junction bases not matched to a gene: 4. The CDR3 contains 12 residues. This CDR3 is CASSLRLAEQFF. The CDR3, as DNA: TGTGCCAGCTCACTAAGACTAGCAGAGCAGTTCTTC. The whole variable domain, filled in from reference TRBV18 and TRBJ2-1, reads NAGVMQNPRHLVRRRGQEARLRCSPMKGHSHVYWYRQLPEEGLKFMVYLQKENIIDESGMPKERFSAEFPKEGPSILRIQQVVRGDSAAYFCASSLRLAEQFFGPGTRLTVL.

The chain has TRBV7-3 and TRBJ2-1; 12 nucleotides agree with TRBD2. The CDR3 length is 15 residues. CDR1 is SGHTA and CDR2 is FQGTGA in the germline V gene. With V trimmed by 2 bases and J by 7 bases, 3 bases remained unmatched. CDR3 protein: CASSLLAGGRNEQFF. CDR3 coding DNA: TGTGCCAGCAGCTTACTAGCGGGGGGGCGGAATGAGCAGTTCTTC.

The V call is TRBV27, the J call TRBJ2-7; the D gene is possibly TRBD1 (6 bases). The CDR3 runs to 14 residues. In germline, CDR1 is MNHEY, CDR2 SMNVEV (reference sequence). The V end was cut by 2 bases, the J end by 3 bases, with 11 bases between. This chain's CDR3 is CASSLSRGDYEQYF. The CDR3 bases are TGTGCCAGCAGTTTAAGCAGGGGAGACTACGAGCAGTACTTC.

There are a few counts of this clone. The J gene is TRBJ1-1, the V gene TRBV2; D not resolved. Trimming removed 3 bases at V and 3 bases at J, with 5 bases between. This CDR3 region has 12 residues. Germline CDR1 is SNHLY and CDR2 is FYNNEI. The CDR3 reads CASSDLDTEAFF. In nucleotides, the CDR3 is TGTGCCAGCAGTGACCTTGACACTGAAGCTTTCTTT.

The chain has TRBV20-1 and TRBJ1-2; D is ambiguous. Trimming removed 2 bases at V and 6 bases at J, with 4 bases between. The CDR3 has 10 residues. The germline V gene has CDR1 DFQATT and CDR2 SNEGSKA (reference sequence). The CDR3 coding sequence is TGCAGTGCTAGATATCATGGCTACACCTTC. Encoded protein: CSARYHGYTF.

The J gene is TRBJ1-3, the V gene TRBV10-2, with D tentatively TRBD1 (5 bases). The CDR3 is 17 residues long. Trimming removed 10 bases from V and 0 bases from J, with 22 bases in between. CDR1 is WSHSY, CDR2 SAAADI, per germline. Written as DNA, the CDR3 is TGCGCCACCACCCCCAACTGGGGCAGGGACTCTGGAAACACCATATATTTT. Its protein is CATTPNWGRDSGNTIYF.

This rearrangement joins TRBV28 to TRBJ2-5, with 12 bases matching TRBD2. With 6 bases clipped from V and 5 bases from J, the junction kept 4 bases outside the gene matches. This CDR3 comprises 14 residues. Germline-derived CDR1 and CDR2 are MDHEN and SYDVKM. This CDR3 reads CASRPTSGGETQYF. The CDR3 DNA follows: TGTGCCAGCAGACCTACTAGCGGGGGGGAGACCCAGTACTTC.